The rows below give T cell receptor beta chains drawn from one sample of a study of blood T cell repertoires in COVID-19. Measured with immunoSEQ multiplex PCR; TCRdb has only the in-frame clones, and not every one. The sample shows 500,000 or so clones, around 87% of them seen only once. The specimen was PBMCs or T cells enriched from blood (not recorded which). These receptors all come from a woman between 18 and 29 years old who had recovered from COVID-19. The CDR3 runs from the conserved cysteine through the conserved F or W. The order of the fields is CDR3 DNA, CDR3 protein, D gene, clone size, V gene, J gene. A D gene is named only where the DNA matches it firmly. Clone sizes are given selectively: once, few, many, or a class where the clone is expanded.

cdr3_nt: TGTGCCAGCAGTCCAGACAGTTTGACGGAGCCCCAGCATTTT
cdr3_aa: CASSPDSLTEPQHF
d_call: -
clone_size: -
v_call: TRBV27
j_call: TRBJ1-5

cdr3_nt: TGTGCCAGCAGTAGGTGGGGAGATAGCAATCAGCCCCAGCATTTT
cdr3_aa: CASSRWGDSNQPQHF
d_call: -
clone_size: few
v_call: TRBV2
j_call: TRBJ1-5

cdr3_nt: TGTGCCTCGAGCGGGGGGGCCAAGGAGCAGTTCTTC
cdr3_aa: CASSGGAKEQFF
d_call: TRBD2
clone_size: few
v_call: TRBV9
j_call: TRBJ2-1

cdr3_nt: TGTGCCATCAGTGACTCCGCAGACAGGGGAAGTGGTGAGTCCTACAATGAGCAGTTCTTC
cdr3_aa: CAISDSADRGSGESYNEQFF
d_call: TRBD1
clone_size: -
v_call: TRBV10-3
j_call: TRBJ2-1

cdr3_nt: TGTGCCACCAGCAGAGATAGCGGGGGTAGGAATCAGCCCCAGCATTTT
cdr3_aa: CATSRDSGGRNQPQHF
d_call: -
clone_size: -
v_call: TRBV15
j_call: TRBJ1-5

cdr3_nt: TGTGCCAGCAGCAACCCCCAGGGATATGGCTACACCTTC
cdr3_aa: CASSNPQGYGYTF
d_call: -
clone_size: -
v_call: TRBV9
j_call: TRBJ1-2

cdr3_nt: TGTGCCAGTAGTATATCAGGGTCCGGCTATGGCTACACCTTC
cdr3_aa: CASSISGSGYGYTF
d_call: -
clone_size: -
v_call: TRBV19
j_call: TRBJ1-2

cdr3_nt: TGCAGCGGGGGAGAGGGGGAATGGAACACTGAAGCTTTCTTT
cdr3_aa: CSGGEGEWNTEAFF
d_call: -
clone_size: -
v_call: TRBV29-1
j_call: TRBJ1-1

cdr3_nt: TGTGCCAGCAGCCGATTAGACAGGATGGATAATTCACCCCTCCACTTT
cdr3_aa: CASSRLDRMDNSPLHF
d_call: -
clone_size: -
v_call: TRBV3-1/TRBV3-2
j_call: TRBJ1-6

cdr3_nt: TGTGCCAGTTCTCCAAACGGGGGAGGTGAGTCACCCCTCCACTTT
cdr3_aa: CASSPNGGGESPLHF
d_call: -
clone_size: -
v_call: TRBV19
j_call: TRBJ1-6

cdr3_nt: TGCGCCAGCAGCCCGACAACCGGCCGTTCACCCCTCCACTTT
cdr3_aa: CASSPTTGRSPLHF
d_call: -
clone_size: -
v_call: TRBV5-1
j_call: TRBJ1-6

cdr3_nt: TGTGCCAGCAGCTCACCTGGACTAGGTAGCACCGGGGAGCTGTTTTTT
cdr3_aa: CASSSPGLGSTGELFF
d_call: TRBD2
clone_size: few
v_call: TRBV5-4
j_call: TRBJ2-2

cdr3_nt: TGTGCCAGCTCCCTTGCTAGCCCGGGACAGGCGCAAGAGACCCAGTACTTC
cdr3_aa: CASSLASPGQAQETQYF
d_call: TRBD1
clone_size: -
v_call: TRBV18
j_call: TRBJ2-5

cdr3_nt: TGTGCCAGCAGTTACTACACAGGGGTCTATGGCTACACCTTC
cdr3_aa: CASSYYTGVYGYTF
d_call: TRBD1
clone_size: few
v_call: TRBV28
j_call: TRBJ1-2

cdr3_nt: TGTGCCAGCAGCTTAGCCTCTATCGATAATGAAAAACTGTTTTTT
cdr3_aa: CASSLASIDNEKLFF
d_call: -
clone_size: -
v_call: TRBV7-9
j_call: TRBJ1-4

cdr3_nt: TGTGCCAGCAGCGTAGGACCAGACATGAACACTGAAGCTTTCTTT
cdr3_aa: CASSVGPDMNTEAFF
d_call: -
clone_size: -
v_call: TRBV9
j_call: TRBJ1-1

cdr3_nt: TGTGCCAGCAGCGTAGGCCTAGCGGGGGCCACTAGCACAGATACGCAGTATTTT
cdr3_aa: CASSVGLAGATSTDTQYF
d_call: TRBD2
clone_size: -
v_call: TRBV9
j_call: TRBJ2-3

cdr3_nt: TGTGCCAGCAGAGACCCTACTTGGAGCTCCTACAATGAGCAGTTCTTC
cdr3_aa: CASRDPTWSSYNEQFF
d_call: -
clone_size: -
v_call: TRBV2
j_call: TRBJ2-1

cdr3_nt: TGTGCCAGCAGCAAGGGACAGGGAGGACCGGAAGATAATTCACCCCTCCACTTT
cdr3_aa: CASSKGQGGPEDNSPLHF
d_call: TRBD1
clone_size: -
v_call: TRBV7-2
j_call: TRBJ1-6

cdr3_nt: TGTGCCAGCCTAGACAGGCCTCCGGGGGGCTACACCTTC
cdr3_aa: CASLDRPPGGYTF
d_call: -
clone_size: -
v_call: TRBV2
j_call: TRBJ1-2

cdr3_nt: TGTGCCAGCAGACCGGGACAGGGCTCCTACAATGAGCAGTTCTTC
cdr3_aa: CASRPGQGSYNEQFF
d_call: TRBD1
clone_size: -
v_call: TRBV2
j_call: TRBJ2-1

cdr3_nt: TGTGCCAGCAGTCGGCGGGGGGGCCGGAATGAGCAGTTCTTC
cdr3_aa: CASSRRGGRNEQFF
d_call: TRBD2
clone_size: -
v_call: TRBV3-1/TRBV3-2
j_call: TRBJ2-1

cdr3_nt: TGTGCCAGCAGTTTATTGAGGGATTCACCCCTCCACTTT
cdr3_aa: CASSLLRDSPLHF
d_call: -
clone_size: -
v_call: TRBV27
j_call: TRBJ1-6

cdr3_nt: TGTGCCACCCGGAGCCAACCTATGTCACCCCTCCACTTT
cdr3_aa: CATRSQPMSPLHF
d_call: -
clone_size: -
v_call: TRBV27
j_call: TRBJ1-6

cdr3_nt: TGCGCCAGCAGCTTGGATGGTAGTCAGCCCCAGCATTTT
cdr3_aa: CASSLDGSQPQHF
d_call: -
clone_size: -
v_call: TRBV5-1
j_call: TRBJ1-5

cdr3_nt: TGTGCCAGCAGTCCCTCGGGACCAGGGGGTGGGGGCTACACCTTC
cdr3_aa: CASSPSGPGGGGYTF
d_call: TRBD1
clone_size: -
v_call: TRBV27
j_call: TRBJ1-2

cdr3_nt: TGTGCCAGCAGTCGGACAGGGGTCCCCACTGAAGCTTTCTTT
cdr3_aa: CASSRTGVPTEAFF
d_call: TRBD1
clone_size: -
v_call: TRBV2
j_call: TRBJ1-1

cdr3_nt: TGTGCCAGCAGCTCAATTAGGACTAGTGAGCAGTTCTTC
cdr3_aa: CASSSIRTSEQFF
d_call: TRBD2
clone_size: -
v_call: TRBV7-2
j_call: TRBJ2-1

cdr3_nt: TGTGCCAGCACTCAATCGTCGGGGGGCGGTCAGCCCCAGCATTTT
cdr3_aa: CASTQSSGGGQPQHF
d_call: -
clone_size: -
v_call: TRBV2
j_call: TRBJ1-5

cdr3_nt: TGTGCCAGCAGCCTTTACCGGACTAGGCACGAGCAGTACTTC
cdr3_aa: CASSLYRTRHEQYF
d_call: TRBD2
clone_size: -
v_call: TRBV11-3
j_call: TRBJ2-7

cdr3_nt: TGTGCCAGTAAGGAGACAGGGGTCTATGGCTACACCTTC
cdr3_aa: CASKETGVYGYTF
d_call: TRBD1
clone_size: -
v_call: TRBV19
j_call: TRBJ1-2

cdr3_nt: TGTGCCAGCATGAGACTAGCCCAAGAGACCCAGTACTTC
cdr3_aa: CASMRLAQETQYF
d_call: TRBD2
clone_size: -
v_call: TRBV28
j_call: TRBJ2-5

cdr3_nt: TGTGCCAGCAGTGAAAGGATGGGGACAGTCTCCCTACGAAGGCGGGGGCAGTATTTT
cdr3_aa: CASSERMGTVSLRRRGQYF
d_call: -
clone_size: -
v_call: TRBV2
j_call: TRBJ2-3

cdr3_nt: TGTGCCAGCAGGAGAACAGGGGAATCCAACTATGGCTACACCTTC
cdr3_aa: CASRRTGESNYGYTF
d_call: TRBD1
clone_size: once
v_call: TRBV2
j_call: TRBJ1-2

cdr3_nt: TGTGCCAGCAGCTTAGCGCTCGGGACAGGGCTTGAAAAACTGTTTTTT
cdr3_aa: CASSLALGTGLEKLFF
d_call: TRBD1
clone_size: -
v_call: TRBV7-8
j_call: TRBJ1-4

cdr3_nt: TGTGCCAGCGGCCCGTCAGGCCACACTGAAGCTTTCTTT
cdr3_aa: CASGPSGHTEAFF
d_call: -
clone_size: -
v_call: TRBV12-3/TRBV12-4
j_call: TRBJ1-1

cdr3_nt: TGTGCCAGCAGCCAAGAGGGGTCCATAGGAGGGGCCCAGTACTTC
cdr3_aa: CASSQEGSIGGAQYF
d_call: -
clone_size: -
v_call: TRBV4-2
j_call: TRBJ2-5

cdr3_nt: TGTGCCAGCAGCTTAGCGCGGCCCGGAGGTAATTCACCCCTCCACTTT
cdr3_aa: CASSLARPGGNSPLHF
d_call: -
clone_size: -
v_call: TRBV7-8
j_call: TRBJ1-6

cdr3_nt: TGTGCCTGGAGTGTACAGGGTGGAGAGCAGTACTTC
cdr3_aa: CAWSVQGGEQYF
d_call: -
clone_size: -
v_call: TRBV30
j_call: TRBJ2-7

cdr3_nt: TGTGCCAGTAGTATAGATCGTCGTCGGGACATTACCTACGAGCAGTACTTC
cdr3_aa: CASSIDRRRDITYEQYF
d_call: -
clone_size: -
v_call: TRBV19
j_call: TRBJ2-7

cdr3_nt: TGTGCCAGCAGCCTACAGGAGAACACTGAAGCTTTCTTT
cdr3_aa: CASSLQENTEAFF
d_call: -
clone_size: -
v_call: TRBV7-9
j_call: TRBJ1-1

cdr3_nt: TGCGCCAGCAGCCCGCCGGGCGGGACTTTGGACCTTAATGAGCAGTTCTTC
cdr3_aa: CASSPPGGTLDLNEQFF
d_call: -
clone_size: -
v_call: TRBV5-1
j_call: TRBJ2-1

cdr3_nt: TGTGCCAGCGGGACGGCGGGACAGGGGAAAGGTGAAGCTTTCTTT
cdr3_aa: CASGTAGQGKGEAFF
d_call: TRBD1
clone_size: -
v_call: TRBV27
j_call: TRBJ1-1

cdr3_nt: TGTGCCAGCAGCTTAACCCGGACAGGCTATAGCAATCAGCCCCAGCATTTT
cdr3_aa: CASSLTRTGYSNQPQHF
d_call: TRBD1
clone_size: -
v_call: TRBV7-9
j_call: TRBJ1-5

cdr3_nt: TGTGCCAGCAGCGTGGGCGCGGGGAGCTCTGAAGCTTTCTTT
cdr3_aa: CASSVGAGSSEAFF
d_call: -
clone_size: -
v_call: TRBV13
j_call: TRBJ1-1

cdr3_nt: TGTGCCAGCACTGAGGCGGGGGGCCACACTCCTGGGAACACCATATATTTT
cdr3_aa: CASTEAGGHTPGNTIYF
d_call: -
clone_size: -
v_call: TRBV6-1
j_call: TRBJ1-3

cdr3_nt: TGCGCCAGCACAGGGAATTCGTACCAAGAGACCCAGTACTTC
cdr3_aa: CASTGNSYQETQYF
d_call: -
clone_size: -
v_call: TRBV5-1
j_call: TRBJ2-5

cdr3_nt: TGTGCTAGTGGTTTGTCCGGGAGCAGCCTGGAGCAGTACTTC
cdr3_aa: CASGLSGSSLEQYF
d_call: -
clone_size: -
v_call: TRBV12-5
j_call: TRBJ2-7

cdr3_nt: TGCGCCAGCAGCTTGTTCTCGACTGATGCTTCCTACAATGAGCAGTTCTTC
cdr3_aa: CASSLFSTDASYNEQFF
d_call: -
clone_size: -
v_call: TRBV5-1
j_call: TRBJ2-1

cdr3_nt: TGTGCCAGCAGCTCGGACAGAGACACCGGGGAGCTGTTTTTT
cdr3_aa: CASSSDRDTGELFF
d_call: -
clone_size: -
v_call: TRBV5-8
j_call: TRBJ2-2

cdr3_nt: TGTGCCAGTAGTAGGGAGGGGGGAGAGACCCAGTACTTC
cdr3_aa: CASSREGGETQYF
d_call: -
clone_size: -
v_call: TRBV19
j_call: TRBJ2-5

cdr3_nt: TGTGCCACCAGTGATTTGCGAACGAGCCTCCCCGAGCAGTACTTC
cdr3_aa: CATSDLRTSLPEQYF
d_call: -
clone_size: few
v_call: TRBV24-1
j_call: TRBJ2-7

cdr3_nt: TGTGCCAGCAGCGTCGTAGCGGGCCCGGGCACAGATACGCAGTATTTT
cdr3_aa: CASSVVAGPGTDTQYF
d_call: TRBD2
clone_size: -
v_call: TRBV9
j_call: TRBJ2-3

cdr3_nt: TGTGCCAGCAGTTCCCCGACAGGGGGGAACACTGAAGCTTTCTTT
cdr3_aa: CASSSPTGGNTEAFF
d_call: TRBD1
clone_size: -
v_call: TRBV28
j_call: TRBJ1-1

cdr3_nt: TGTGCCAGCAGCAAGGTACGAGGATCCTACAATGAGCAGTTCTTC
cdr3_aa: CASSKVRGSYNEQFF
d_call: -
clone_size: -
v_call: TRBV11-2
j_call: TRBJ2-1